The sequence of this T cell receptor beta chain was determined in a study of OX40 agonist ivuxolimab in advanced cancers. Germline V gives CDR1 SGHDT, CDR2 YYEEEE. V lost 0 bases to trimming and J lost 3 bases, with 13 bases between them. This CDR3 region has 16 residues. The data were produced by immunoSEQ multiplex PCR, yet TCRdb's version contains in-frame clones alone and is incomplete. The data show fewer than 80,000 clones, with approximately 86% seen just once and more than 0.65% held by the top ten. The sample here was CD4+ or CD8+ T cells sorted from blood, taken in a trial of the OX40 agonist ivuxolimab. The source is an adult with an advanced solid tumor such as melanoma, head and neck, liver or kidney cancer. V usage is TRBV5-6 and J usage is TRBJ2-1, with D possibly matching TRBD1 (6 bases). CDR3 sequence: CASSLERTAYYNEQFF. The DNA of the CDR3 is TGTGCCAGCAGCTTGGAGAGGACAGCCTACTACAATGAGCAGTTCTTC. Full variable domain (remainder filled in from reference TRBV5-6 and TRBJ2-1): DAGVTQSPTHLIKTRGQQVTLRCSPKSGHDTVSWYQQALGQGPQFIFQYYEEEERQRGNFPDRFSGHQFPNYSSELNVNALLLGDSALYLCASSLERTAYYNEQFFGPGTRLTVL.